This T cell receptor (beta chain) derives from a study of graft-versus-host responses after intestinal transplantation. Libraries were prepared by immunoSEQ multiplex PCR; TCRdb keeps only in-frame clonotypes and omits some of them. The sample lists approximately 86,000 clones, 90% to 95% occurring once. As concerns this clone: The antigen is undetermined.

The CDR3 totals 15 residues. CDR1 is SGHTA and CDR2 is FQGNSA in the germline V gene. The V gene end was trimmed by 3 bases and the J gene end by 5 bases; junction bases not matched to a gene: 3. The V and J genes are TRBV7-2 and TRBJ2-2, with TRBD2 matching 10 bases. This specimen was unstimulated CD4+ T cells sorted from spleen or lymph node cells, taken before intestinal transplant. The TCR sequence derives from a human donor who received an intestinal transplant. CDR3 nucleotides: TGTGCCAGCAGCTTCTCACTAGCGGGGACCGGGGAGCTGTTTTTT. Translating gives CASSFSLAGTGELFF.